A selection of T cell receptor beta chains follows, all from one sample in a study of CD8 T cells in ankylosing spondylitis. Each CDR3 protein gets one entry after TCRdb re-called the 5' RACE reads with MiXCR. The table lists about 260,000 distinct CDR3 sequences, about 19% of them singletons. The sequenced sample consisted of blood, either unsorted or a sorted T cell fraction (not recorded which). The receptors come from a male donor with ankylosing spondylitis or in good health (not recorded which). Each CDR3 is given with its conserved first and last residue. Fields, in order: V gene, J gene, D gene, clone size, CDR3 protein, CDR3 DNA. D genes are given only for firm matches. Clone size appears in some rows only: once, few, many, or a class for an expanded clone.

TRBV6-5	TRBJ1-1	.	many	CASRGMATEAFF	TGTGCCAGCCGGGGGATGGCCACTGAAGCTTTCTTT
TRBV4-2	TRBJ2-1	TRBD2	.	CASSQRGEGTYNEQFF	TGTGCCAGCAGCCAGAGAGGGGAGGGGACCTACAATGAGCAGTTCTTC
TRBV28	TRBJ1-2	TRBD1	few	CASRDRAQGGYTF	TGTGCCAGCAGGGACAGGGCCCAGGGTGGCTACACCTTC
TRBV27	TRBJ2-1	TRBD1	.	CASSLSRAGTGGYNEQFF	TGTGCCAGCAGTTTATCTCGGGCCGGGACAGGGGGCTACAATGAGCAGTTCTTC
TRBV12-3/TRBV12-4	TRBJ1-5	.	.	CASSLGGNSNQPQHF	TGTGCCAGCAGTTTAGGGGGGAATAGCAATCAGCCCCAGCATTTT
TRBV6-2/TRBV6-3	TRBJ2-3	TRBD2	.	CASSFRTSGLKGNTQYF	TGTGCCAGCAGTTTTCGGACTAGCGGCCTCAAGGGGAATACGCAGTATTTT
TRBV12-3/TRBV12-4	TRBJ1-1	.	few	CASSPTGRASEAFF	TGTGCCAGCAGCCCAACCGGGCGGGCGAGTGAAGCTTTCTTT
TRBV5-1	TRBJ2-5	TRBD1	many	CASSLQGETQYF	TGTGCCAGCAGCTTACAGGGGGAGACCCAGTACTTC
TRBV27	TRBJ2-1	.	few	CASSLSGHLSYNEQFF	TGTGCCAGCAGTTTATCGGGGCATCTCTCCTACAATGAGCAGTTCTTC
TRBV7-2	TRBJ2-5	TRBD2	.	CASSLDGRTRMAAQYF	TGTGCCAGCAGCTTAGACGGGAGGACTAGGATGGCGGCCCAGTACTTC
TRBV10-3	TRBJ1-5	.	many	CATTPSHLSQPQHF	TGTGCCACCACGCCCAGCCATTTGTCTCAGCCCCAGCATTTT
TRBV27	TRBJ1-4	TRBD1	few	CASSEQGAANEKLFF	TGTGCCAGCAGTGAACAGGGGGCGGCTAATGAAAAACTGTTTTTT
TRBV7-9	TRBJ2-3	.	.	CASSLDREGDTQYF	TGTGCCAGCAGCCTCGACAGGGAGGGAGATACGCAGTATTTT
TRBV12-3/TRBV12-4	TRBJ2-5	.	few	CASSSGVAVETQYF	TGTGCCAGCAGTTCCGGGGTTGCGGTGGAGACCCAGTACTTC
TRBV12-3/TRBV12-4	TRBJ1-1	.	.	CASTFGGNTEAFF	TGTGCCAGCACCTTTGGCGGGAACACTGAAGCTTTCTTT
TRBV12-3/TRBV12-4	TRBJ2-2	.	few	CASSLGRELFF	TGTGCCAGCAGCTTAGGCCGGGAGCTGTTTTTT
TRBV10-3	TRBJ2-2	.	few	CAIRTVTGELFF	TGTGCCATCAGGACGGTCACCGGGGAGCTGTTTTTT
TRBV7-2	TRBJ1-3	.	.	CASSLGSRTVGGNTIYF	TGTGCCAGCAGCTTGGGTTCACGGACTGTAGGTGGAAACACCATATATTTT
TRBV20-1	TRBJ2-1	TRBD2	few	CSATDSGRPSSEQFF	TGCAGTGCCACAGATAGCGGGAGACCCTCGAGTGAGCAGTTCTTC
TRBV9	TRBJ2-1	.	few	CASSVRDTSYNEQFF	TGTGCCAGCAGCGTCCGGGACACCTCCTACAATGAGCAGTTCTTC
TRBV27	TRBJ2-1	TRBD2	.	CASSSELAGGYYNEQFF	TGTGCCAGCAGTTCCGAATTAGCGGGGGGCTACTACAATGAGCAGTTCTTC
TRBV12-3/TRBV12-4	TRBJ1-3	.	few	CASSLRITGNTIYF	TGTGCCAGCAGTTTACGGATTACCGGAAACACCATATATTTT
TRBV12-3/TRBV12-4	TRBJ1-5	.	many	CASSLADKPQHF	TGTGCCAGCAGTTTAGCAGACAAACCCCAGCATTTT
TRBV6-5	TRBJ2-5	TRBD2	few	CASSYSSGVQETQYF	TGTGCCAGCAGTTACTCTAGCGGGGTACAAGAGACCCAGTACTTC
TRBV5-5	TRBJ2-2	.	.	CASSISRDYTGELFF	TGTGCCAGCAGCATCTCCAGGGATTACACCGGGGAGCTGTTTTTT
TRBV29-1	TRBJ1-5	TRBD1	few	CSVSGQGANQPQHF	TGCAGCGTATCGGGACAGGGGGCGAATCAGCCCCAGCATTTT